Below are 2 T cell receptor beta chains sequenced from a single sample in a study of T cells in Graves' hyperthyroidism and ophthalmopathy. Authors of the study amplified TCR beta CDR3 regions from RNA transcripts. The primer set for the first-round RT-PCR of the TCR CDR3 was HTBI. TCRdb reprocessed the multiplex PCR reads with MiXCR, giving one entry per CDR3 protein. The table shows roughly 350,000 distinct CDR3 sequences, with roughly an eighth occurring only once. The sample comprised blood. These receptors were collected from a woman in her 40s with Graves' ophthalmopathy.

This clonotype was seen at least ten times. Germline is not matched at one junction end, which may reflect a read error. The CDR3 reads CAGRGQNTGELFF. CDR3 nucleotides: TGTGCCGGCAGAGGACAGAACACCGGGGAGCTGTTTTTT. The chain uses TRBV6-1 and TRBJ2-2; D might be TRBD1 (5 bases). The CDR3 has 13 residues. From germline, CDR1 is MNHNS and CDR2 SASEGT.

In this sample, this clonotype turned up many times. The chain couples TRBV20-1 to TRBJ1-2; the match to TRBD1 covers 8 bases. CDR1 is DFQATT and CDR2 is SNEGSKA in the germline V gene (reference sequence). The V gene end was trimmed by 0 bases and the J gene end by 4 bases; junction bases not matched to a gene: 4. The CDR3 has 14 residues. CDR3 amino acids: CSARDQQGGYGYTF. In DNA, the CDR3 is TGCAGTGCTAGAGATCAACAGGGGGGCTATGGCTACACCTTC.